Detailed here is one T cell receptor (beta chain). Its specificity is unknown. The source of the sample is a study of shared clonotypes between healthy human individuals. Study-wide results and limits: When naive CD4 clonotypes were compared across a few donors, roughly 4.9% were shared.

The CDR3 loop spans 16 amino acids. Germline V lookup: CDR1 SGHAT, CDR2 FQNNGV. V was shortened by 0 bases and J by 1 base, with 11 bases between the two germline ends. Produced via immunoSEQ multiplex PCR; TCRdb's table is partial and in-frame only. The sample records over a million clones, about 70% being singletons. Sequencing input: memory CD4+ T cells sorted from blood. The subset: CD45RA-negative fraction. This sequence was found in a man aged 18 to 30 in good health. The V gene is TRBV11-2, the J gene TRBJ2-3; no firm D call. CDR3 DNA sequence: TGTGCCAGCAGCTTAGATTCGCCTAGTGGCACAGATACGCAGTATTTT. Protein product: CASSLDSPSGTDTQYF.